The 16 T cell receptor beta chains below come from one sample, sequenced in a study of PD-1 blockade in classical Hodgkin lymphoma. Assay: immunoSEQ multiplex PCR; the TCRdb copy retains only in-frame clones and omits some. The sample consists of 45,000 or so clones, more than 75% of them appearing once. Time point: newly diagnosed, previously untreated cHL patient sample. What was sequenced was peripheral blood mononuclear cells (PBMCs). The receptors were gathered from a human donor with classical Hodgkin lymphoma.

J is TRBJ1-2 and V is TRBV10-3; 10 bases align to TRBD1. Germline CDR1 is ENHRY and CDR2 is SYGVKD. Trimming took 6 bases from V and 7 from J; bases not matched to a gene: 11. This CDR3 contains 15 residues. The CDR3 DNA sequence: TGTGCCATCAGGGTAACCGATGGGACAGGGGTTGGCTACACCTTC. Translating it yields CAIRVTDGTGVGYTF.

The chain links TRBV6-1 to TRBJ2-7; D may be TRBD1 or TRBD2 (5 bases each). Trimming removed 4 bases at V and 3 bases at J, with 10 bases between. The CDR3 has 13 residues. Germline V gene sequence: CDR1 MNHNS, CDR2 SASEGT. The CDR3 spells CASSVGTNYEQYV. CDR3 bases: TGTGCCAGCAGTGTCGGGACCAACTACGAGCAGTACGTC.

This clone has a single count. The junction differs from germline at one of its ends, possibly a read error. This rearrangement joins TRBV27 to TRBJ1-1; TRBD1 is a possible D gene (6 bases). Germline loops: CDR1 MNHEY, CDR2 SMNVEV (reference sequence). The CDR3 covers 13 residues. CDR3 sequence: CASNLGGGTEAFF. The CDR3 coding sequence is TGTGCCAGCAATTTAGGGGGAGGCACTGAAGCTTTCTTT.

The rearrangement uses TRBV5-4 and TRBJ2-2; D possibly corresponds to TRBD2 (6 bases). The V and J ends lost 4 bases and 10 bases respectively, with 20 bases between them. CDR1 and CDR2 (germline): SGHNT, YYREEE (reference sequence). The CDR3 runs to 15 residues. CDR3 bases: TGTGCCAGCAGCCCGGGACTGTCTGAATACTTGGAGCTGTTTTTT. Protein product: CASSPGLSEYLELFF.

This clone was counted a single time. The chain joins TRBV5-6 to TRBJ1-4; D is uncertain. CDR3 length equals 14 residues. Deletions cut 4 bases from V and 4 bases from J, with 11 bases between. Germline CDR1 reads SGHDT; CDR2 reads YYEEEE. In DNA form, the CDR3 reads TGTGCCAGCAGCGCGGGAGATTTTAATGAAAAACTGTTTTTT. Its protein product is CASSAGDFNEKLFF.

The genes are TRBV28 and TRBJ2-5, with 8 bases matching TRBD1. With 2 bases clipped from V and 5 bases from J, the junction kept 10 bases outside the gene matches. From germline, CDR1 is MDHEN and CDR2 SYDVKM. The CDR3 loop spans 16 amino acids. CDR3 sequence (DNA): TGTGCCAGCAGTTTAAGATTGGGACAGGTACAGGAGACCCAGTACTTC. Its translation: CASSLRLGQVQETQYF.

The chain links TRBV11-2 to TRBJ2-7; no reliable D call. Trimming took off 3 bases at V and 7 bases at J, with 19 bases between the two ends. Germline V gene sequence: CDR1 SGHAT, CDR2 FQNNGV. The CDR3 consists of 15 residues. CDR3 protein: CASSFQQTEMAEQYF. CDR3 DNA sequence: TGTGCCAGCAGCTTCCAGCAAACGGAGATGGCGGAGCAGTACTTC.

The chain joins TRBV5-4 to TRBJ1-2, with no clear D. CDR3 size: 15 residues. The V end lost 3 bases, the J end lost 6 bases, and 18 bases lay between the germline ends. CDR1 is SGHNT, CDR2 YYREEE, per germline (reference sequence). The CDR3: CASSSGSGRKDGYTF. In DNA form, the CDR3 reads TGTGCCAGCAGCTCTGGTTCAGGTAGAAAGGATGGCTACACCTTC. The complete variable domain, with remaining parts taken from reference TRBV5-4 and TRBJ1-2, reads ETGVTQSPTHLIKTRGQQVTLRCSSQSGHNTVSWYQQALGQGPQFIFQYYREEENGRGNFPPRFSGLQFPNYSSELNVNALELDDSALYLCASSSGSGRKDGYTFGSGTRLTVV.

The V call is TRBV28, the J call TRBJ2-1, with 10 bases that match TRBD2. Germline values: CDR1 MDHEN, CDR2 SYDVKM. The CDR3 covers 17 residues. V shed 4 bases, J shed 2 bases, and the junction held 8 bases outside the gene matches. The CDR3 sequence: CASSSILAGPPYNEQFF. The DNA of the CDR3 is TGTGCCAGCAGTTCCATACTAGCGGGGCCCCCCTACAATGAGCAGTTCTTC.

The chain employs TRBV7-6 and TRBJ2-1; D uncertain. The V end was cut by 0 bases, the J end by 3 bases, with 6 bases between. The CDR3 length is 14 residues. The germline CDR1 and CDR2 sequences are SGHVS and FNYEAQ. The CDR3 reads CASSLATYYNEQFF. In DNA, the CDR3 is TGTGCCAGCAGCTTAGCGACGTACTACAATGAGCAGTTCTTC.

This chain joins TRBV27 and TRBJ2-2; 8 bases fit TRBD2. Germline V gives CDR1 MNHEY, CDR2 SMNVEV (reference sequence). This CDR3 has 18 residues. V shed 3 bases and J 1 base; nucleotides not matched to a gene: 10. The CDR3 sequence is CASSLVSGKGVNTGELFF. The CDR3 nucleotides are TGTGCCAGCAGTTTGGTTAGCGGGAAAGGGGTGAACACCGGGGAGCTGTTTTTT.

This clone was observed a single time. This chain connects TRBV29-1 to TRBJ2-3; 10 bases are a match to TRBD2. From germline, CDR1 is SQVTM and CDR2 ANQGSEA. The CDR3 is made up of 15 amino acids. The V gene end was trimmed by 3 bases and the J gene end by 3 bases; junction bases not matched to a gene: 6. The CDR3 DNA reads as TGCAGCGTTGAGCTAGCGGGAGAAGAGACAGATACGCAGTATTTT. Amino acid sequence: CSVELAGEETDTQYF.

This chain connects TRBV4-1 to TRBJ1-2; D gene unclear. With 4 bases removed from V and 8 bases from J, the gap between germline ends came to 23 bases. Germline V CDR1 and CDR2: MGHRA, YSYEKL. This CDR3 region has 16 residues. The chain's CDR3 is CASSRLPKSAPEGYTF. The CDR3 nucleotides read TGCGCCAGCAGCCGTCTGCCTAAATCCGCGCCGGAAGGCTACACCTTC.

The J gene is TRBJ2-5, the V gene TRBV28; possible D gene TRBD2, 5 bases. CDR3 length: 12 residues. Trimming shortened V by 3 bases and J by 5 bases, and 7 bases separated the two germline ends. Germline V CDR1 and CDR2: MDHEN, SYDVKM. CDR3 sequence: CASSFREETQYF. The CDR3 DNA sequence: TGTGCCAGCAGTTTTAGGGAGGAGACCCAGTACTTC. Drawing the rest from reference TRBV28 and TRBJ2-5, the complete variable domain is DVKVTQSSRYLVKRTGEKVFLECVQDMDHENMFWYRQDPGLGLRLIYFSYDVKMKEKGDIPEGYSVSREKKERFSLILESASTNQTSMYLCASSFREETQYFGPGTRLLVL.

The chain combines TRBV5-6 with TRBJ2-6; D not certain. V was trimmed by 0 bases and J by 2 bases, leaving 3 bases between them. CDR3 length: 14 residues. Germline values: CDR1 SGHDT, CDR2 YYEEEE. The chain's CDR3 is CASSLGAGANVLTF. The CDR3 nucleotides read TGTGCCAGCAGCTTGGGGGCTGGGGCCAACGTCCTGACTTTC.

This clone appeared a few times. This sequence joins TRBV30 and TRBJ2-3; TRBD2 is a possible D gene (6 bases). V lost 5 bases, J lost 8 bases, and 8 bases lay in between. Per germline, CDR1 GTSNPN and CDR2 SVGIG (reference sequence). CDR3 length equals 10 residues. The CDR3 sequence: CAWGAGTQYF. The CDR3 coding sequence is TGTGCCTGGGGAGCGGGTACGCAGTATTTT.